A selection of T cell receptor beta chains follows, all from one sample in a study of response to subunit inactivated influenza vaccine. TCRdb used MiXCR to reprocess the RT-PCR reads, holding one entry per CDR3 protein. The top ten clones hold about a tenth of a sample with under 950,000 distinct CDR3 sequences, approximately 22% of them seen once. The starting material was PBMCs from blood, obtained roughly 5 days after vaccination. The source is a man aged 50 to 59 who received an inactivated influenza vaccine. Each CDR3 is given with its conserved first and last residue. Fields, in order: clone size, D gene, V gene, J gene, CDR3 DNA, CDR3 protein. The D gene is left open where the match is weak. The size entry is marked missing in some rows and otherwise reads once, few, many or a size class.

abundance: NA
d_gene: TRBD1
v_gene: TRBV18
j_gene: TRBJ1-1
CDR3nt: TGTGCCAGCTCTAGCGGACAGGGGGCATATAGCGGTGAAGCTTTCTTT
CDR3aa: CASSSGQGAYSGEAFF

abundance: NA
d_gene: NA
v_gene: TRBV11-2
j_gene: TRBJ1-2
CDR3nt: TGTGCCAGCAGCTTAGGGCCGGACGGCTACTATGGCTACACCTTC
CDR3aa: CASSLGPDGYYGYTF

abundance: NA
d_gene: TRBD2
v_gene: TRBV14
j_gene: TRBJ2-1
CDR3nt: TGTGCCAGCAGCCATCGCCCAGCGGGAGTCTTAGGGGAGCAGTTCTTC
CDR3aa: CASSHRPAGVLGEQFF

abundance: NA
d_gene: NA
v_gene: TRBV20-1
j_gene: TRBJ2-3
CDR3nt: TGCAGTGCTAGAGTAGTACTCCCATCTCCCACAGATACGCAGTATTTT
CDR3aa: CSARVVLPSPTDTQYF

abundance: NA
d_gene: NA
v_gene: TRBV27
j_gene: TRBJ2-3
CDR3nt: TGTGCCAGCAGTTTATTTGGTGGGGATGGGGGCACAGATACGCAGTATTTT
CDR3aa: CASSLFGGDGGTDTQYF

abundance: NA
d_gene: TRBD1
v_gene: TRBV7-9
j_gene: TRBJ2-1
CDR3nt: TGTGCCAGCAGCCCAAGGGGGACAGGGTACAATGAGCAGTTCTTC
CDR3aa: CASSPRGTGYNEQFF

abundance: few
d_gene: NA
v_gene: TRBV29-1
j_gene: TRBJ2-3
CDR3nt: TGCAGCGCCCAGGGTCTTGGTGGAAGCACAGATACGCAGTATTTT
CDR3aa: CSAQGLGGSTDTQYF

abundance: NA
d_gene: NA
v_gene: TRBV20-1
j_gene: TRBJ2-3
CDR3nt: TGCAGTGCTAGTAGTAGTATGGTTAAGGTGGATACGCAGTATTTT
CDR3aa: CSASSSMVKVDTQYF

abundance: NA
d_gene: TRBD1
v_gene: TRBV15
j_gene: TRBJ1-6
CDR3nt: TGTGCCACCAGCAGGACCGGGACAGGGAATTCACCCCTCCACTTT
CDR3aa: CATSRTGTGNSPLHF

abundance: NA
d_gene: TRBD2
v_gene: TRBV3-1
j_gene: TRBJ2-3
CDR3nt: TGTGCCAGCAGCCAAGTCGTCGCTAGCGGGGGGGCCGATACGCAGTATTTT
CDR3aa: CASSQVVASGGADTQYF

abundance: NA
d_gene: NA
v_gene: TRBV10-3
j_gene: TRBJ1-2
CDR3nt: TGTGCCATCAGTGAGTCGAATGTTCACGGTGGCTACACCTTC
CDR3aa: CAISESNVHGGYTF